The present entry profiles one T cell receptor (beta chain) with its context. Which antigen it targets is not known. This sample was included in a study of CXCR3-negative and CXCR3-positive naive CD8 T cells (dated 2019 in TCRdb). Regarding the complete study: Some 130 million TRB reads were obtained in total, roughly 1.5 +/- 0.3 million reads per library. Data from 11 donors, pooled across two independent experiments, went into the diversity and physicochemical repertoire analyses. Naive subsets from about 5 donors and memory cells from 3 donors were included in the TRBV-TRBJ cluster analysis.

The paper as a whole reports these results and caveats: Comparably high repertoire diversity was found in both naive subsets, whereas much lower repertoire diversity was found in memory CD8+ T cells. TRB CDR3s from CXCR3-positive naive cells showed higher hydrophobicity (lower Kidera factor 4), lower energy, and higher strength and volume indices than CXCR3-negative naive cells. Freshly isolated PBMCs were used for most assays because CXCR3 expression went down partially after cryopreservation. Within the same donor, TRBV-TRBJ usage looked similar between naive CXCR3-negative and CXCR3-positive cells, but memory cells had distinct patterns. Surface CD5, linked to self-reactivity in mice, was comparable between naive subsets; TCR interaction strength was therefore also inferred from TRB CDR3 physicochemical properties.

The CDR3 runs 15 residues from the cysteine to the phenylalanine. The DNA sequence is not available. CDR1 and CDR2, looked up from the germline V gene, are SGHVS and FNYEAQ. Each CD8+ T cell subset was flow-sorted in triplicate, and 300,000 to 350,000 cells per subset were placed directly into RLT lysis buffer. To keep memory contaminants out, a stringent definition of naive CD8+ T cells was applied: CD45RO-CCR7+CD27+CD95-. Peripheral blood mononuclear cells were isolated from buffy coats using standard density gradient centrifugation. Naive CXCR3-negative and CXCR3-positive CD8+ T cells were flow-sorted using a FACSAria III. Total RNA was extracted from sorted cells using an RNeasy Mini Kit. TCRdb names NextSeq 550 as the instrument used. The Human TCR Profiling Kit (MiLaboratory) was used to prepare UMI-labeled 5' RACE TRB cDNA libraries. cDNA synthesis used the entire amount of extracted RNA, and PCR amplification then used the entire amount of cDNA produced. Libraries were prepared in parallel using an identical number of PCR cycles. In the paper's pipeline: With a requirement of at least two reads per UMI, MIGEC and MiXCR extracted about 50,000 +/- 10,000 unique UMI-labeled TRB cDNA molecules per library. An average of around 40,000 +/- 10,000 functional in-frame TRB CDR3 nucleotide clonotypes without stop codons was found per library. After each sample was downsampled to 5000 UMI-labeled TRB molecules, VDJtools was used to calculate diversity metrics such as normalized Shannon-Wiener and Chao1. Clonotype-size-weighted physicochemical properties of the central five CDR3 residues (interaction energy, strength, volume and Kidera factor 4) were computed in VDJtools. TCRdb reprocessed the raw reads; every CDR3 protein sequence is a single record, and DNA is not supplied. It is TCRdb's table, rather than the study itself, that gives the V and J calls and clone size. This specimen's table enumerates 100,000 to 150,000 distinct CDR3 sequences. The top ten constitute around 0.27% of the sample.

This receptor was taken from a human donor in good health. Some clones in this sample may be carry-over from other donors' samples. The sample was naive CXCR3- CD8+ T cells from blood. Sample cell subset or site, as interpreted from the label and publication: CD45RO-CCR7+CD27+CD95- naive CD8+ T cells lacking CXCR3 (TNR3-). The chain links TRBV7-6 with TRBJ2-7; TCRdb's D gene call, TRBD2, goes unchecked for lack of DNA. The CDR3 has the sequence CASSLTSGNSYEQYF.